This entry is about one T cell receptor beta chain. Its target is not known. This sample is drawn from a study of T cell responses to AZD1222 COVID-19 vaccine. Whole-study results and caveats: The sample set comprised mostly white British donors with more females, and clonal diversity was possibly underestimated.

With 8 bases removed from V and 1 base from J, the gap between germline ends came to 15 bases. This CDR3 is built from 15 residues. Per germline, CDR1 SGHRS and CDR2 YFSETQ. The assay was immunoSEQ multiplex PCR, and TCRdb's table has in-frame clones only and misses some. The sample consists of approximately 80,000 clones, approximately 91% of them appearing once. The source is an adult in good health. The V and J genes are TRBV5-1 and TRBJ2-2; no clear D gene. This specimen consisted of peripheral blood, obtained on day 0 of MenACWY control vaccination. The CDR3, as DNA: TGCGCCAGTAGAGGAACAGCCTTGAACACCGGGGAGCTGTTTTTT. This codes for CASRGTALNTGELFF. The full variable domain, completed using reference TRBV5-1 and TRBJ2-2, is KAGVTQTPRYLIKTRGQQVTLSCSPISGHRSVSWYQQTPGQGLQFLFEYFSETQRNKGNFPGRFSGRQFSNSRSEMNVSTLELGDSALYLCASRGTALNTGELFFGEGSRLTVL.